This T cell receptor beta chain emerged from a study of post-analysis software for immune sequencing data. Study-wide points: The study found significantly lower normalized Chao1 diversity in multiple sclerosis patients than in controls.

Carried by the TCR beta cDNA libraries were unique molecular identifiers. MiXCR, run by TCRdb on the PCR reads, gives a single entry per CDR3 protein. The sample yields around 150,000 distinct CDR3 sequences, 35% to 40% seen once. A word on this clonotype: The antigen remains undetermined.

This TCR came from a girl between 5 and 17 years old with multiple sclerosis. This specimen consisted of blood, obtained after autologous hematopoietic stem cell transplantation.

The CDR3 loop reads CASSSGSTYEQYF. The CDR3 bases are TGTGCCAGCAGTTCAGGGTCCACCTACGAGCAGTACTTC. The rearrangement joins TRBV6-5 to TRBJ2-7; TRBD1 might be the D (5 bases). Germline V gives CDR1 MNHEY, CDR2 SVGAGI. Trimming took off 4 bases at V and 2 bases at J, with 9 bases between the two ends. The CDR3 length is 13 residues.